A selection of T cell receptor beta chains follows, all from one sample in a study of T cells in Graves' hyperthyroidism and ophthalmopathy. One entry per CDR3 protein results from TCRdb running MiXCR on the multiplex PCR reads. The profile shows about 710,000 distinct CDR3 sequences, roughly 17% of them singletons. The sequenced sample consisted of blood. The receptors come from a man in his late teens or twenties with Graves' hyperthyroidism. Both conserved end residues are trimmed from each CDR3. The order of the fields is clone size, V gene, CDR3 protein. Some rows have no size entry. The others give once, few or many, or a class for an expanded clone.

>NA|TRBV27
ASSRTGTGKTGELF
>NA|TRBV20-1
SASEFSNQPQH
>many|TRBV11-2
ASSPLSPSNTEAF
>NA|TRBV28
ASSHRDRPRTQY
>NA|TRBV19
ASRIVGANVLT
>NA|TRBV19
ASTDRGQGYT
>many|TRBV20-1
SARETSGLSEQY
>few|TRBV25-1
ASSDGTGPRNTEAF
>many|TRBV2
ARGPDRQENTEAF
>NA|TRBV20-1
SARRTSGPPYEQY
>NA|TRBV7-3
TSSLRLAASTDTQY
>few|TRBV6-1
AARGSTEAF
>few|TRBV5-1
ASSSQGDYGYT
>NA|TRBV6-1
ASRQTVNYGYT
>many|TRBV18
ASSPGRQPNNEQF
>once|TRBV12-3/TRBV12-4
ASSQGGPRGEQL
>few|TRBV7-2
ASSRRDFNYEQY